The rows below give T cell receptor beta chains drawn from one sample of a study of identical twins. TCRdb reprocessed the 5' RACE reads via MiXCR and lists one record per CDR3 protein. The data hold 700,000 or so distinct CDR3 sequences, with less than 25% observed a single time. The sample also formed part of further work on T cells expressing NK-cell markers.

The source material was PBMCs. The source is a woman aged 18-35 years in good health. CDR3s include the opening cysteine and the closing phenylalanine or tryptophan. The D gene is left open where the match is weak. Size tells how often a clone was seen (once, few, many) or the class of an expanded clone, and some rows leave it out.

d_call,j_call,clone_size,cdr3_length,v_call,cdr3_nt,cdr3_aa
TRBD1,TRBJ2-7,NA,15,TRBV5-1,TGCGCCAGCAGGCCCGGGACAGGGGATGCCTACGAGCAGTACTTC,CASRPGTGDAYEQYF
TRBD2,TRBJ2-7,NA,15,TRBV7-8,TGTGCCAGCAGCTCCCGACTAGCGGGCCATTACGAGCAGTACTTC,CASSSRLAGHYEQYF
NA,TRBJ2-7,few,15,TRBV6-5,TGTGCCAGCAGTTACTCGTCGACGGGAGCCTACGAGCAGTACTTC,CASSYSSTGAYEQYF
TRBD2,TRBJ2-1,NA,14,TRBV20-1,TGCAGTGGTGGTGGCGGGAGCTCCTACAATGAGCAGTTCTTC,CSGGGGSSYNEQFF
NA,TRBJ2-4,NA,16,TRBV28,TGTGCCAGCAGTTTATCCCTACGGGGAGCCAAAAACATTCAGTACTTC,CASSLSLRGAKNIQYF
NA,TRBJ2-3,NA,15,TRBV20-1,TGCAGTGCTAGAGATACCAGATCCGTTTCGGATACGCAGTATTTT,CSARDTRSVSDTQYF
NA,TRBJ2-2,many,16,TRBV12-3/TRBV12-4,TGTGCCAGCAGATCCAATATACAGCGTAACACCGGGGAGCTGTTTTTT,CASRSNIQRNTGELFF
NA,TRBJ2-1,NA,17,TRBV15,TGTGCCACCAGCAGAGACCACCCTAGGAGGTGGGTCAATGAGCAGTTCTTC,CATSRDHPRRWVNEQFF
TRBD1,TRBJ1-4,NA,14,TRBV2,TGTGCCAGCAGTGCCGGGACAGTAGATGAAAAACTGTTTTTT,CASSAGTVDEKLFF
NA,TRBJ1-5,NA,12,TRBV7-2,TGTGCCAGCAGCCCAGCCGATCAGCCCCAGCATTTT,CASSPADQPQHF
NA,TRBJ1-6,NA,17,TRBV20-1,TGCAGTGCTAGAGATGTAGGGGAGGGGGTGAGTAATTCACCCCTCCACTTT,CSARDVGEGVSNSPLHF
NA,TRBJ1-3,few,15,TRBV9,TGTGCCAGCAGCGTACATCCGAGAACTGGAAACACCATATATTTT,CASSVHPRTGNTIYF
TRBD2,TRBJ2-1,NA,16,TRBV5-5,TGTGCCAGCAGCTACCCGGGACTAGCGGGAGGGGATGAGCAGTTCTTC,CASSYPGLAGGDEQFF
NA,TRBJ2-7,NA,12,TRBV5-5,TGTGCCAGCAGCGCGGGACAGCGCGGGCAGTACTTC,CASSAGQRGQYF
NA,TRBJ1-1,few,12,TRBV29-1,TGCAGCGTTGATGTTCAGGCGTCTGAAGCTTTCTTT,CSVDVQASEAFF
NA,TRBJ1-1,NA,11,TRBV12-2,TGTGCAAGTCGGTACAACACTGAAGCTTTCTTT,CASRYNTEAFF
TRBD1,TRBJ2-2,few,19,TRBV12-3/TRBV12-4,TGTGCCAGCAGACAAGCCCGAGACAGGGGGCTTACTGGGACCGGGGAGCTGTTTTTT,CASRQARDRGLTGTGELFF
TRBD2,TRBJ2-1,NA,16,TRBV3-1,TGTGCCAGCACCCAATTCTTCGGGACTAGCGGGAATGAGCAGTTCTTC,CASTQFFGTSGNEQFF
TRBD2,TRBJ2-7,NA,14,TRBV6-1,TGTGCCAGCAGGACGGGACTAGGGGCCTACGAGCAGTACTTC,CASRTGLGAYEQYF
TRBD1,TRBJ2-1,NA,15,TRBV20-1,TGCAGTGCCTTCCTAACGGGACAGGGGATCAATGAGCAGTTCTTC,CSAFLTGQGINEQFF